Below are 17 T cell receptor beta chains sequenced from a single sample in a study of T cells in Graves' hyperthyroidism and ophthalmopathy (dated by TCRdb to between 2019 and 2020). The library relied on multiplex PCR. Instrument used: Illumina HiSeq 2000. The TCR beta CDR3 regions were amplified from the RNA transcripts. For the first round of RT-PCR on the TCR CDR3, the HTBI primer set was used together with the Qiagen OneStep RT-PCR kit. TCRdb itself trimmed the public reads at Q25 with fastp, ran MiXCR and retained productive beta chains. Each entry merges the rows of one CDR3 protein and shows their most common DNA and genes. Present in this sample are around 450,000 distinct CDR3 sequences, around 16% of which were seen just once. The ten largest account for 14% of the sample. The sample taken for sequencing was blood. All receptors derive from a woman younger than 35 with Graves' hyperthyroidism.

The V and J genes are TRBV20-1 and TRBJ1-1; D may be TRBD1 (5 bases). The germline V and J ends were trimmed by 3 bases and 0 bases, with 11 bases remaining between them. From germline, CDR1 is DFQATT and CDR2 SNEGSKA (reference sequence). The CDR3 sequence is 14 residues long. The CDR3 coding sequence is TGCAGTGCTAGCGGGGGAAATTTGAACACTGAAGCTTTCTTT. Translation gives CSASGGNLNTEAFF.

This clonotype was seen at least ten times. The chain employs TRBV20-1 and TRBJ2-2; TRBD2 aligns across 14 bases. The germline gives CDR1 DFQATT, CDR2 SNEGSKA (reference sequence). J gave up 8 bases and V 4 bases, and 3 bases lay outside the gene matches. The CDR3 has 14 residues. The CDR3 DNA follows: TGCAGTGCTACGGGACTAGCGGGAGAGGGGGAGCTGTTTTTT. The encoded protein is CSATGLAGEGELFF.

This clonotype was counted only a few times. The V gene is TRBV28, the J gene TRBJ2-2, with 9 bases lining up with TRBD1. Germline V lookup: CDR1 MDHEN, CDR2 SYDVKM. The CDR3 totals 15 residues. With 5 bases clipped from V and 5 bases from J, the junction kept 6 bases outside the gene matches. This CDR3 reads CASSLGQGLTGELFF. The CDR3 nucleotides are TGTGCCAGCAGTCTAGGACAGGGGTTAACCGGGGAGCTGTTTTTT.

The chain links TRBV29-1 to TRBJ1-1; D remains ambiguous. The CDR3 is made up of 12 amino acids. Trimming pared 0 bases from V and 1 base from J, leaving 3 bases between. Germline assignment: CDR1 SQVTM and CDR2 ANQGSEA. CDR3 sequence (DNA): TGCAGCGTTGAAGATGGGAACACTGAAGCTTTCTTT. This codes for CSVEDGNTEAFF.

The chain employs TRBV15 and TRBJ2-1; TRBD1 aligns across 8 bases. The V gene end was trimmed by 5 bases and the J gene end by 4 bases; junction bases not matched to a gene: 13. Germline V CDR1 and CDR2: LNHNV, YYDKDF (reference sequence). CDR3 length: 17 amino acids. CDR3 residues: CATSGKDRAVPYNEQFF. The CDR3 coding sequence is TGTGCCACCAGCGGAAAGGACAGGGCGGTACCTTACAATGAGCAGTTCTTC.

This clonotype has a count of ten or more. The chain carries TRBV29-1 and TRBJ2-7, with a tentative D call TRBD1 (6 bases). V was cut by 4 bases and J by 2 bases, with 9 bases left in between. There are 12 residues in the CDR3. The germline gives CDR1 SQVTM, CDR2 ANQGSEA. The CDR3 bases are TGCAGCGTTGGACAGGTCCCCTACGAGCAGTACTTC. It specifies CSVGQVPYEQYF.

In its sample, this clonotype was seen a few times. The chain recombines TRBV12-3 or TRBV12-4 with TRBJ2-1, with D possibly being TRBD2 (6 bases). The CDR3 is 15 residues long. The V end was cut by 5 bases, the J end by 6 bases, with 17 bases between. DNA of the CDR3: TGTGCCAGCAGTCCCACTAGCCCTACCGCCAATGAGCAGTTCTTC. Amino acid sequence: CASSPTSPTANEQFF.

This clonotype has a count of ten or more. The chain recombines TRBV6-5 with TRBJ2-7, with 8 bases that match TRBD2. V shed 0 bases and J 3 bases; nucleotides not matched to a gene: 4. Germline V gives CDR1 MNHEY, CDR2 SVGAGI. The CDR3 is 15 amino acids. CDR3 residues: CASSYSTSAIYEQYF. The CDR3 nucleotides are TGTGCCAGCAGTTACTCGACTAGCGCGATCTACGAGCAGTACTTC.

The table lists this clonotype with many counts. The genes are TRBV5-1 and TRBJ2-3, with TRBD1 identical over 8 bases. Per germline, CDR1 SGHRS and CDR2 YFSETQ. CDR3 length equals 16 residues. V was clipped by 4 bases and J by 3 bases; unmatched bases: 10. The CDR3 sequence: CASSPGQGRVTDTQYF. For the CDR3, the DNA is TGCGCCAGCAGCCCTGGACAGGGCAGGGTGACAGATACGCAGTATTTT. Complete variable domain (other parts from reference TRBV5-1 and TRBJ2-3): KAGVTQTPRYLIKTRGQQVTLSCSPISGHRSVSWYQQTPGQGLQFLFEYFSETQRNKGNFPGRFSGRQFSNSRSEMNVSTLELGDSALYLCASSPGQGRVTDTQYFGPGTRLTVL.

The chain links TRBV27 to TRBJ2-5; TRBD2 matches at 7 bases. From germline, CDR1 is MNHEY and CDR2 SMNVEV (reference sequence). The CDR3 runs to 12 residues. After removal of 4 bases from V and 7 bases from J, the junction contained 3 bases not matched to a gene. The CDR3, as DNA: TGTGCCAGCAGTTCTCCGGGAGGGACCCAGTACTTC. Translation gives CASSSPGGTQYF.

This clonotype occurred many times. The rearrangement joins TRBV4-1 to TRBJ2-7; D might be TRBD2 (6 bases). CDR1 is MGHRA and CDR2 is YSYEKL in the germline V gene. Between the trimmed V and J ends, which lost 4 bases and 7 bases, there was a span of 8 bases. There are 11 residues in the CDR3. The CDR3 nucleotides read TGCGCCAGCAGCCCGGGGGAGGAGCAGTACTTC. Amino acids: CASSPGEEQYF.

The J gene is TRBJ2-2, the V gene TRBV27; the D is unclear. The CDR3 loop spans 14 amino acids. V was pared by 5 bases and J by 5 bases, with 12 bases between. Per the germline V gene, CDR1 is MNHEY and CDR2 is SMNVEV (reference sequence). CDR3 nucleotides: TGTGCCAGCAGTCTTACCAAGTGGACCGGGGAGCTGTTTTTT. It yields the protein CASSLTKWTGELFF.

The chain combines TRBV10-3 with TRBJ1-5; D is unresolved. This CDR3 has 12 residues. The germline CDR1 and CDR2 sequences are ENHRY and SYGVKD. Trimming cost V 6 bases and J 5 bases, with 8 bases left between them. CDR3 residues: CAISDGYQPQHF. For the CDR3, the DNA is TGTGCCATCAGCGACGGTTATCAGCCCCAGCATTTT.

This chain uses TRBV19 with TRBJ1-4, with D unresolved. Trimming removed 6 bases from V and 0 bases from J, with 17 bases in between. The germline V gene encodes CDR1 LNHDA and CDR2 SQIVND (reference sequence). The CDR3 is made up of 17 amino acids. In DNA, the CDR3 is TGTGCCAGTAGAAGCGAAGACTTAATTACAACTAATGAAAAACTGTTTTTT. This sequence encodes CASRSEDLITTNEKLFF. Supplemented by reference TRBV19 and TRBJ1-4, the full variable domain reads DGGITQSPKYLFRKEGQNVTLSCEQNLNHDAMYWYRQDPGQGLRLIYYSQIVNDFQKGDIAEGYSVSREKKESFPLTVTSAQKNPTAFYLCASRSEDLITTNEKLFFGSGTQLSVL.

This clonotype was seen at least ten times. The rearrangement uses TRBV7-3 and TRBJ1-1; TRBD1 is a possible D gene (6 bases). From germline, CDR1 is SGHTA and CDR2 FQGTGA. The V and J ends lost 5 bases and 2 bases respectively, with 12 bases between them. The CDR3 sequence is 14 residues long. The CDR3 sequence is CASSRTGFNTEAFF. Here the CDR3 DNA reads TGTGCCAGCAGCCGAACAGGGTTTAACACTGAAGCTTTCTTT.

This chain connects TRBV12-3 or TRBV12-4 to TRBJ2-1; TRBD2 agrees at 11 bases. V shed 6 bases, J shed 9 bases, and the junction held 4 bases outside the gene matches. This CDR3 is built from 13 residues. The CDR3, as DNA: TGTGCCAGCAGACTAGCGGGGGTAGGTGAGCAGTTCTTC. It encodes CASRLAGVGEQFF.

This clonotype was seen at least ten times. The chain joins TRBV12-3 or TRBV12-4 to TRBJ1-2; D may be TRBD1 (6 bases). This CDR3 has 13 amino acids. The germline V and J ends were trimmed by 6 bases and 4 bases, with 12 bases remaining between them. The CDR3 spells CASRQDRSYGYTF. As DNA, the CDR3 is TGTGCCAGCAGGCAGGACAGATCCTATGGCTACACCTTC.